These 27 T cell receptor beta chains came from one sample sequenced in a study of cytomegalovirus exposure and HLA in healthy donors. Use of 60 Vbeta and 13 Jbeta primers characterized the PCR. The protocol was immunoSEQ multiplex PCR, while the TCRdb copy is restricted to in-frame clones and leaves out a portion. The repertoire holds about 160,000 clones, with around 84% as singletons. The sample consisted of PBMCs. The receptor source for this set is a male donor in good health and CMV-seropositive.

This chain joins TRBV7-2 and TRBJ2-1; 10 bases fit TRBD2. Germline loops: CDR1 SGHTA, CDR2 FQGNSA. After removal of 6 bases from V and 5 bases from J, the junction contained 10 bases not matched to a gene. This CDR3 spans 16 amino acids. CDR3 DNA sequence: TGTGCCAGCAGTTATCAAGCGGGAGGGCCGAACAATGAGCAGTTCTTC. This encodes CASSYQAGGPNNEQFF.

The chain couples TRBV30 to TRBJ2-2; TRBD2 agrees at 9 bases. This CDR3 spans 15 amino acids. Germline V gives CDR1 GTSNPN, CDR2 SVGIG (reference sequence). Germline trimming cut 8 bases from V and 5 bases from J; bases unmatched to any gene: 12. The CDR3 reads CARTPSGESTGELFF. The DNA for the CDR3 is TGTGCCCGGACCCCTAGCGGGGAATCGACCGGGGAGCTGTTTTTT.

V gene TRBV2 combines with J gene TRBJ1-4; 9 bases are a match to TRBD1. The CDR3 extends over 14 amino acids. J was trimmed by 6 bases and V by 8 bases; bases with no gene match: 7. The V gene's germline CDR1 is SNHLY and CDR2 FYNNEI. The CDR3 DNA reads as TGTGCCAGCGGACCGGGACAGGGCTATGAAAAACTGTTTTTT. Its translation: CASGPGQGYEKLFF.

The chain combines TRBV9 with TRBJ1-2, with D maybe TRBD1 (5 bases). CDR1 is SGDLS, CDR2 YYNGEE, per germline. V was clipped by 0 bases and J by 2 bases, with 5 bases between them. The CDR3 extends over 13 amino acids. CDR3: CASSVEGNYGYTF. The CDR3 DNA sequence: TGTGCCAGCAGCGTAGAGGGGAACTATGGCTACACCTTC.

The rearrangement links TRBV7-8 to TRBJ2-1; 9 bases map to TRBD1. The trim removed 5 bases at V and 4 bases at J, leaving 15 bases unmatched. The CDR3 has 18 residues. Germline assignment: CDR1 SGHVS and CDR2 FQNEAQ. Written as DNA, the CDR3 is TGTGCCAGCAGCGTCCGAAGCTCCGGGACAGGGTCATACAATGAGCAGTTCTTC. The encoded protein is CASSVRSSGTGSYNEQFF.

The chain carries TRBV30 and TRBJ1-2; maybe TRBD1 (5 bases). Trimming stripped 4 bases from V and 4 bases from J, with 7 bases between. CDR1 is GTSNPN, CDR2 SVGIG, per germline (reference sequence). CDR3 length equals 11 residues. CDR3: CAWTGSYGYTF. CDR3 bases: TGTGCCTGGACAGGGTCCTATGGCTACACCTTC. The complete variable domain, with remaining parts taken from reference TRBV30 and TRBJ1-2, reads SQTIHQWPATLVQPVGSPLSLECTVEGTSNPNLYWYRQAAGRGLQLLFYSVGIGQISSEVPQNLSASRPQDRQFILSSKKLLLSDSGFYLCAWTGSYGYTFGSGTRLTVV.

The gene calls are TRBV6-6 and TRBJ2-1, with 13 bases identical to TRBD2. The junction had 10 bases not matched to a gene; V was cut back by 5 bases and J by 12 bases. The CDR3 runs 15 residues. Germline V gene sequence: CDR1 MNHNY, CDR2 SVGAGI (reference sequence). The chain's CDR3 is CASSPKTLAGGPQFF. The CDR3 DNA reads TGTGCCAGCAGTCCAAAGACACTAGCGGGGGGGCCGCAGTTCTTC.

This chain links TRBV6-6 with TRBJ2-7, with a tentative D call TRBD1 (7 bases). V was pared by 2 bases and J by 3 bases, with 11 bases between. The CDR3 runs to 14 residues. Per germline, CDR1 MNHNY and CDR2 SVGAGI (reference sequence). DNA for the CDR3: TGTGCCAGCAGTTACAGGCAGGGGGGCTACGAGCAGTACTTC. The encoded protein is CASSYRQGGYEQYF.

The V and J genes are TRBV7-9 and TRBJ2-3, with 8 nucleotides matching TRBD2. Germline assignment: CDR1 SEHNR and CDR2 FQNEAQ (reference sequence). This CDR3 is 15 amino acids long. The ends lost 5 bases at V and 6 bases at J; junction bases unmatched: 10. In nucleotides, the CDR3 is TGTGCCAGCAGCCCCACGGCGGGAGGCCCCGATACGCAGTATTTT. Translation: CASSPTAGGPDTQYF. Combining the CDR3 with reference TRBV7-9 and TRBJ2-3 gives the whole variable domain DTGVSQNPRHKITKRGQNVTFRCDPISEHNRLYWYRQTLGQGPEFLTYFQNEAQLEKSRLLSDRFSAERPKGSFSTLEIQRTEQGDSAMYLCASSPTAGGPDTQYFGPGTRLTVL.

The chain links TRBV18 to TRBJ1-5; D might be TRBD1 (5 bases). The length of the CDR3 is 15 residues. Germline lookup yields CDR1 KGHSH and CDR2 LQKENI. With 3 bases removed from V and 4 bases from J, the gap between germline ends came to 13 bases. CDR3 in DNA: TGTGCCAGCTCACCGACAGTTGGTGGGAATCAGCCCCAGCATTTT. Protein sequence: CASSPTVGGNQPQHF.

A note on this clone: Germline is not matched at one junction end, which may reflect a read error. V is TRBV25-1 and J is TRBJ2-6, with D possibly matching TRBD1 (5 bases). This CDR3 has 13 amino acids. The V gene's germline CDR1 is MGHDK and CDR2 SYGVNS. CDR3 bases: TGTGCCAGCAGTCAATCTGGGGCCAACGGCCTGACTTTC. Its protein is CASSQSGANGLTF.

This chain links TRBV4-2 with TRBJ2-5; TRBD2 matches 11 bases. Germline V gives CDR1 LGHNA, CDR2 YNFKEQ. The length of the CDR3 is 17 residues. The trim removed 0 bases at V and 2 bases at J, leaving 5 bases unmatched. CDR3 bases: TGTGCCAGCAGCCAAGACCAGGGACTAGCGGTACAAGAGACCCAGTACTTC. This encodes CASSQDQGLAVQETQYF.

The chain employs TRBV5-4 and TRBJ1-1, with 10 bases lining up with TRBD1. V was pared by 4 bases and J by 6 bases, with 12 bases of the junction left unmatched. CDR3 size: 16 residues. The germline gives CDR1 SGHNT, CDR2 YYREEE (reference sequence). The CDR3 protein is CASSPGQGRRVPEAFF. CDR3 nucleotides: TGTGCCAGCAGCCCGGGACAGGGGCGGCGGGTCCCTGAAGCTTTCTTT. The variable domain in full, with the rest retrieved from reference TRBV5-4 and TRBJ1-1, is ETGVTQSPTHLIKTRGQQVTLRCSSQSGHNTVSWYQQALGQGPQFIFQYYREEENGRGNFPPRFSGLQFPNYSSELNVNALELDDSALYLCASSPGQGRRVPEAFFGQGTRLTVV.

The chain employs TRBV5-1 and TRBJ2-1; possible D gene TRBD2, 6 bases. There are 13 residues in the CDR3. CDR1 SGHRS and CDR2 YFSETQ come from the germline V gene. Trimming took 6 bases from V and 9 from J, leaving 16 bases between them. CDR3 sequence (DNA): TGCGCCAGCACGCGGGACTGGGGGACTGAGCAGTTCTTC. Translation: CASTRDWGTEQFF.

The chain recombines TRBV15 with TRBJ1-4; the match to TRBD1 covers 7 bases. Germline values: CDR1 LNHNV, CDR2 YYDKDF (reference sequence). Unmatched junction bases numbered 4, after V lost 5 bases and J lost 1 base. The CDR3 contains 15 residues. The CDR3 DNA reads as TGTGCCACCAGCGGGGGGACAGTAACTAATGAAAAACTGTTTTTT. This encodes CATSGGTVTNEKLFF.

The V and J genes are TRBV2 and TRBJ1-2; D gene uncertain. Germline V gene data show CDR1 as SNHLY and CDR2 as FYNNEI. CDR3 size: 11 residues. Trimming pared 3 bases from V and 8 bases from J, leaving 7 bases between. CDR3 sequence reads: CASSDAYGYTF. CDR3 in DNA: TGTGCCAGCAGTGATGCGTACGGCTACACCTTC.

The V and J genes are TRBV19 and TRBJ2-7; 8 nucleotides agree with TRBD1. CDR1 is LNHDA and CDR2 is SQIVND in the germline V gene (reference sequence). V lost 5 bases, J lost 3 bases, and 6 bases stayed unmatched. The CDR3 contains 14 residues. The CDR3 DNA sequence: TGTGCCAGTAGTGCCCCAGGGGGCCACTACGAGCAGTACTTC. Protein product: CASSAPGGHYEQYF.

The chain joins TRBV9 to TRBJ2-7, with a weak D call TRBD1 (6 bases). Germline-derived CDR1 and CDR2 are SGDLS and YYNGEE. Between the trimmed V and J ends, which lost 3 bases and 0 bases, there was a span of 16 bases. The CDR3 extends over 16 amino acids. In DNA, the CDR3 is TGTGCCAGCAGCGCAGGGGAGACCAGGGCCTCCTACGAGCAGTACTTC. Its protein product is CASSAGETRASYEQYF.

This clone was counted a few times. The rearrangement links TRBV28 to TRBJ1-5; D is unresolved. This CDR3 has 14 amino acids. V gave up 2 bases and J gave up 7 bases, with 12 bases separating them. Germline V CDR1 and CDR2: MDHEN, SYDVKM. CDR3 protein: CASSLRQNRQPQHF. The DNA of the CDR3 is TGTGCCAGCAGTTTACGACAAAATAGGCAGCCCCAGCATTTT.

In nucleotides, the CDR3 is TGCGCCAGCAGCTTGGCCTTGGAGGGAAGCTCCTATAATTCACCCCTCCACTTT. Protein sequence: CASSLALEGSSYNSPLHF. V usage is TRBV5-1 and J usage is TRBJ1-6; D is undetermined. The CDR3 spans 18 residues. Germline V gives CDR1 SGHRS, CDR2 YFSETQ. V dropped 0 bases and J dropped 0 bases, with 13 bases sitting between them.

The CDR3 loop is CASKTTGYNEQFF. The CDR3 DNA follows: TGTGCCAGCAAAACTACAGGGTACAATGAGCAGTTCTTC. The J gene is TRBJ2-1, the V gene TRBV27; a weak D match, TRBD1 (6 bases). CDR1 is MNHEY and CDR2 is SMNVEV in the germline V gene (reference sequence). The CDR3 loop spans 13 amino acids. The ends were cut back, 7 bases at V and 4 bases at J, with 11 bases in the middle.

The V call is TRBV19, the J call TRBJ1-5; D perhaps matches TRBD1 (6 bases). Germline V gene lookup returns CDR1 LNHDA and CDR2 SQIVND (reference sequence). The CDR3 loop spans 15 amino acids. Trimming pared 7 bases from V and 4 bases from J, leaving 17 bases between. The CDR3 DNA reads as TGTGCCAGTACCTTAATCGGGGGGGCGAATCAGCCCCAGCATTTT. Encoded protein: CASTLIGGANQPQHF.

The V and J genes are TRBV27 and TRBJ2-7; 12 nucleotides align to TRBD1. There are 16 residues in the CDR3. Losses at the gene ends were 6 bases for V and 6 bases for J; bases not matched to a gene: 12. Germline CDR1 MNHEY, CDR2 SMNVEV (reference sequence). CDR3 nucleotides: TGTGCCAGCAGAGCAACTCCGGGACAGGGGGCTGTCGAGCAGTACTTC. This sequence encodes CASRATPGQGAVEQYF.

This clone was found a few times. The chain carries TRBV5-1 and TRBJ2-1, with 10 bases lining up with TRBD2. Trimming took 0 bases from V and 0 from J; bases not matched to a gene: 3. Germline CDR1 SGHRS, CDR2 YFSETQ. The CDR3 has 17 amino acids. The CDR3 nucleotides read TGCGCCAGCAGCTTGGCCCCTAGCGGGAGCTCCTACAATGAGCAGTTCTTC. Its protein is CASSLAPSGSSYNEQFF.

This chain uses TRBV7-7 with TRBJ2-7; D is ambiguous. Germline CDR1 is SSHAT and CDR2 is FNYEAQ (reference sequence). The CDR3 is 14 residues long. Deletions cut 1 base from V and 0 bases from J, with 7 bases between. CDR3 amino acids: CASSLDYSSYEQYF. The CDR3 DNA reads as TGTGCCAGCAGCTTAGATTACAGCTCCTACGAGCAGTACTTC.

The rearrangement joins TRBV7-2 to TRBJ1-4, with a tentative D call TRBD1 (5 bases). Germline V gene sequence: CDR1 SGHTA, CDR2 FQGNSA. The V gene lost 5 bases and the J gene lost 7 bases, with 11 bases spanning the gap. The CDR3 length is 13 residues. The CDR3 coding sequence is TGTGCCAGCAGCGCGGGACTTCTTGAAAAACTGTTTTTT. Its protein product is CASSAGLLEKLFF.

The chain has TRBV28 and TRBJ2-3; the D is unclear. The V end lost 6 bases, the J end lost 0 bases, and 4 bases lay between the germline ends. CDR3 size: 12 residues. Per the germline V gene, CDR1 is MDHEN and CDR2 is SYDVKM. Written as DNA, the CDR3 is TGTGCCAGCAGGTCAAGCACAGATACGCAGTATTTT. Translated, it gives CASRSSTDTQYF. Full variable domain (missing parts from reference TRBV28 and TRBJ2-3): DVKVTQSSRYLVKRTGEKVFLECVQDMDHENMFWYRQDPGLGLRLIYFSYDVKMKEKGDIPEGYSVSREKKERFSLILESASTNQTSMYLCASRSSTDTQYFGPGTRLTVL.